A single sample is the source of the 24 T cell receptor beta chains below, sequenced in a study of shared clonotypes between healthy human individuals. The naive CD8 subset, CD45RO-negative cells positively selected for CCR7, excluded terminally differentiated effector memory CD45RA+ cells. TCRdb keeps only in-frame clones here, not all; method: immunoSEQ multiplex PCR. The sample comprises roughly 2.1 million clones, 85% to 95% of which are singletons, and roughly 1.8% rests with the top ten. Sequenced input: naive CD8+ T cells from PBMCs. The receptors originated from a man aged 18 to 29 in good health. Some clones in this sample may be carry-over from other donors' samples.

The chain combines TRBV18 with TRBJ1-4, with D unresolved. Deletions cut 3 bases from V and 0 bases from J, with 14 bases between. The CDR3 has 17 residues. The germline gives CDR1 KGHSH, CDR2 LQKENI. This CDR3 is CASSPTPAAATNEKLFF. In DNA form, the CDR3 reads TGTGCCAGCTCACCCACCCCGGCGGCTGCAACTAATGAAAAACTGTTTTTT.

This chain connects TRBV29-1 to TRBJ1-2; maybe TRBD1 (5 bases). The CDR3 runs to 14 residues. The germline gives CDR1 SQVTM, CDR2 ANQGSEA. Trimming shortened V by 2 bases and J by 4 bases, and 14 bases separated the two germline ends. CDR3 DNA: TGCAGCGTTGAAAAAGCAGGGACTCGCTATGGCTACACCTTC. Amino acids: CSVEKAGTRYGYTF.

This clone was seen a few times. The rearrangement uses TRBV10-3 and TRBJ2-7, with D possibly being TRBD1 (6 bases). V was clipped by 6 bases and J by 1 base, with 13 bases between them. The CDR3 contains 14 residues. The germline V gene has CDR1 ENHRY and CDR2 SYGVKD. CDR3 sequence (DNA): TGTGCCATCAGGGACAGACAGGAGTCCTACGAGCAGTACTTC. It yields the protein CAIRDRQESYEQYF.

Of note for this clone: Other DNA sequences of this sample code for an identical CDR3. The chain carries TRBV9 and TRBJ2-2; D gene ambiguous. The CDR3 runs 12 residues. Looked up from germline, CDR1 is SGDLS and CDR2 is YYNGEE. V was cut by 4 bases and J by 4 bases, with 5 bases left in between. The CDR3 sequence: CASSPFTGELFF. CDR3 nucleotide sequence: TGTGCCAGCAGCCCCTTCACCGGGGAGCTGTTTTTT.

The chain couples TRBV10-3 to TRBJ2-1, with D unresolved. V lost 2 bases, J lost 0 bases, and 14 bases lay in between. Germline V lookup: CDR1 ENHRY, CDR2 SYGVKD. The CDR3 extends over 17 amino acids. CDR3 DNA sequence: TGTGCCATCAGTGAGGTCTCAGTGGGATACTCCTACAATGAGCAGTTCTTC. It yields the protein CAISEVSVGYSYNEQFF.

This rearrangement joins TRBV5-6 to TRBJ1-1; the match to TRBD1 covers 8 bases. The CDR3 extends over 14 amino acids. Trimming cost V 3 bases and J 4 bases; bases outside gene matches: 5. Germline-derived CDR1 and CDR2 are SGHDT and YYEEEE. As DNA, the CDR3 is TGTGCCAGCAGCTCCGGACAGGGTCCCACTGAAGCTTTCTTT. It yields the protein CASSSGQGPTEAFF.

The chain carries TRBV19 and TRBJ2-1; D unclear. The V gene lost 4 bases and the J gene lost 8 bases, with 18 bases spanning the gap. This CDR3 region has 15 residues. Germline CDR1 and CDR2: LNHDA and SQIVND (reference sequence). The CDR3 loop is CASSKSRSGRDEQFF. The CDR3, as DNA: TGTGCCAGTAGTAAATCGAGATCGGGTAGAGATGAGCAGTTCTTC.

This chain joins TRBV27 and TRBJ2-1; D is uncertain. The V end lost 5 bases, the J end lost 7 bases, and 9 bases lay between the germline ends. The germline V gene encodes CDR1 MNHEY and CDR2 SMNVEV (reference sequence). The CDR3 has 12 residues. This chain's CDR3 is CASSPMGNEQFF. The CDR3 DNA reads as TGTGCCAGCAGTCCTATGGGTAATGAGCAGTTCTTC.

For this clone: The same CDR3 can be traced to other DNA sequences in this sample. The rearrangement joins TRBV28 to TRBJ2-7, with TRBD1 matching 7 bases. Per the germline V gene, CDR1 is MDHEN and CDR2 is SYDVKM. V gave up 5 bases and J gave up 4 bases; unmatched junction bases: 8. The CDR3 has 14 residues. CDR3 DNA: TGTGCCAGCAGTCCCGGGACAGTAATATACGAGCAGTACTTC. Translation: CASSPGTVIYEQYF.

The CDR3 bases are TGTGCCAGCAGCCCCATGGGACAGGGGTTTGGTGAAAAACTGTTTTTT. Translating it yields CASSPMGQGFGEKLFF. The chain has TRBV11-2 and TRBJ1-4, with TRBD1 identical over 10 bases. Germline CDR1 reads SGHAT; CDR2 reads FQNNGV. V gave up 5 bases and J gave up 7 bases; unmatched junction bases: 10. This CDR3 is built from 16 residues.

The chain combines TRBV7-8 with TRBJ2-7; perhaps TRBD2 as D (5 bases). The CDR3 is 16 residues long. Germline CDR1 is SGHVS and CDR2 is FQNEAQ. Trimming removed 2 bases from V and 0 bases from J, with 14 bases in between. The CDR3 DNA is TGTGCCAGCAGCTTAAATGGCGGACTGCTCTCCTACGAGCAGTACTTC. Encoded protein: CASSLNGGLLSYEQYF.

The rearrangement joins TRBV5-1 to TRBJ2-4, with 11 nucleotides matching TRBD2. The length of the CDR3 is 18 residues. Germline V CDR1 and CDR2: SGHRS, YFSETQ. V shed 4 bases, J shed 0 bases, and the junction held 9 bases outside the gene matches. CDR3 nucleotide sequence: TGCGCCAGCAGCGCGGGACTAGCGGTTAACCTAGCCAAAAACATTCAGTACTTC. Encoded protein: CASSAGLAVNLAKNIQYF.

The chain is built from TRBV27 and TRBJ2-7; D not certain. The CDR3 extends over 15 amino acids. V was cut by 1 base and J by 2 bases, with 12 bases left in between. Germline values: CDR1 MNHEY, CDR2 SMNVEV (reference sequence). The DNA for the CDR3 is TGTGCCAGCAGTTTATTAGCCGCCCCCCCCTACGAGCAGTACTTC. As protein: CASSLLAAPPYEQYF.

DNA for the CDR3: TGTGCCACAGGATGGGACTATCCGAACACTGAAGCTTTCTTT. It is translated as CATGWDYPNTEAFF. The chain is built from TRBV19 and TRBJ1-1; maybe TRBD1 (5 bases). The CDR3 is made up of 14 amino acids. V dropped 10 bases and J dropped 1 base, with 16 bases sitting between them. Germline CDR1 and CDR2: LNHDA and SQIVND (reference sequence).

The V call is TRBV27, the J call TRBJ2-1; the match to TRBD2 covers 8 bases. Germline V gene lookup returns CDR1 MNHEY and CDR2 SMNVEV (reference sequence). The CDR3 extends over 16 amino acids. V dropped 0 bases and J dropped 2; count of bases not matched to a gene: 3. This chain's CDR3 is CASSLSGLGPYNEQFF. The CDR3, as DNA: TGTGCCAGCAGTTTATCGGGACTAGGACCCTACAATGAGCAGTTCTTC.

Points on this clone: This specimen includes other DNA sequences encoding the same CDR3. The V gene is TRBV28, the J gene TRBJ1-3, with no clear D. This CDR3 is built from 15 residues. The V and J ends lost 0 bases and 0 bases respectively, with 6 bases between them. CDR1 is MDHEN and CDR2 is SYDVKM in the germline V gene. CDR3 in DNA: TGTGCCAGCAGTTTATGGGCAGACTCTGGAAACACCATATATTTT. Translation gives CASSLWADSGNTIYF.

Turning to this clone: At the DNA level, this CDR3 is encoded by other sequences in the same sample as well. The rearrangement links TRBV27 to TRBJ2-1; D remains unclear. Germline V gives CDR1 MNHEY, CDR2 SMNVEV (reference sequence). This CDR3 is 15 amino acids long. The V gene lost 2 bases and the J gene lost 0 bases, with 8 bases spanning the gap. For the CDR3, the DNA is TGTGCCAGCAGTTTAGACATCAGCTCCTACAATGAGCAGTTCTTC. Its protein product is CASSLDISSYNEQFF.

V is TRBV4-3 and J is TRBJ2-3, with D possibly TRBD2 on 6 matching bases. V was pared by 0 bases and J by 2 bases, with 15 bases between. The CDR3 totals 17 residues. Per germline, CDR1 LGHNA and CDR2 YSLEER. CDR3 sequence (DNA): TGCGCCAGCAGCCAAGATCTTGGAGGGGCTCTCACAGATACGCAGTATTTT. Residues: CASSQDLGGALTDTQYF.

The CDR3, as DNA: TGCGCCAGCAGCCACCCCGGGGGACAGTGCTACTTC. It translates to CASSHPGGQCYF. The chain carries TRBV4-1 and TRBJ2-7, with D maybe TRBD1 (7 bases). Germline V lookup: CDR1 MGHRA, CDR2 YSYEKL. Trimming removed 3 bases at V and 13 bases at J, with 16 bases between. This CDR3 has 12 amino acids.

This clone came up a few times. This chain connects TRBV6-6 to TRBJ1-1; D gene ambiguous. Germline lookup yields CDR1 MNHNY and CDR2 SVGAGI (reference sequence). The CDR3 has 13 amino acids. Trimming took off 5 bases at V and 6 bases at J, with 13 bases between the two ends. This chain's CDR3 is CASSALQMPEAFF. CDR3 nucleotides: TGTGCCAGCAGTGCGCTACAGATGCCTGAAGCTTTCTTT.

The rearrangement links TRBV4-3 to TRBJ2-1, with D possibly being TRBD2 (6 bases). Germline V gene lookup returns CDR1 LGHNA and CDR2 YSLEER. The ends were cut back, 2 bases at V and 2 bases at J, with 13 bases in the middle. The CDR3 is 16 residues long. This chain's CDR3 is CASSQSGWLPYNEQFF. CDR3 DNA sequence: TGCGCCAGCAGCCAAAGCGGGTGGCTCCCCTACAATGAGCAGTTCTTC.

The CDR3 coding sequence is TGTGCCAGCAGCCAAGCGGAGCGGGAGAATGAGCAGTTCTTC. Protein sequence: CASSQAERENEQFF. J is TRBJ2-1 and V is TRBV4-2; TRBD2 matches 8 bases. This CDR3 contains 14 residues. CDR1 LGHNA and CDR2 YNFKEQ come from the germline V gene. The V and J ends lost 1 base and 7 bases, in that order; junction bases with no gene match: 3.

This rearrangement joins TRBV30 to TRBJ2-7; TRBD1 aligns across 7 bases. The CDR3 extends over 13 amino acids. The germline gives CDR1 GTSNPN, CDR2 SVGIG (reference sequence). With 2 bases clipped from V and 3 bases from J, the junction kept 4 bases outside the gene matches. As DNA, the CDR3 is TGTGCCTGGAGTTTGGGACAGCTCTACGAGCAGTACTTC. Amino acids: CAWSLGQLYEQYF.

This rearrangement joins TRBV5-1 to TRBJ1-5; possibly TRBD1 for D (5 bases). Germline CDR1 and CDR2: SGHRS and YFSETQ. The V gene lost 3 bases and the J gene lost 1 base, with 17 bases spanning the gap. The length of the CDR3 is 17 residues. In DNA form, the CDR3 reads TGCGCCAGCAGCTCGGACAACAGGTCGTGGAGCAATCAGCCCCAGCATTTT. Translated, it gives CASSSDNRSWSNQPQHF. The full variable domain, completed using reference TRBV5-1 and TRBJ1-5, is KAGVTQTPRYLIKTRGQQVTLSCSPISGHRSVSWYQQTPGQGLQFLFEYFSETQRNKGNFPGRFSGRQFSNSRSEMNVSTLELGDSALYLCASSSDNRSWSNQPQHFGDGTRLSIL.